These T cell receptor beta chains were read from a single sample in a study of blood T cell repertoires in COVID-19. Measured with immunoSEQ multiplex PCR; TCRdb has only the in-frame clones, and not every one. The sample includes roughly 61,000 clones, less than 85% of them seen just once. Sample: peripheral blood. Receptors were obtained from a woman aged 65 to 85 with acute or convalescent COVID-19. The CDR3 runs from the conserved cysteine through the conserved F or W. The order of the fields is V gene, J gene, D gene, clone size, CDR3 DNA, CDR3 protein. The D gene is left open where the match is weak. Size is stated for part of the rows, as once, few or many counts, or as a class when the clone is expanded.

V gene: TRBV7-3; J gene: TRBJ1-6; D gene: -; clone size: -; CDR3 DNA: TGTGCCAGCAGCCTCCAGGGTGTCCGGTCACCCCTCCACTTT; CDR3 protein: CASSLQGVRSPLHF
V gene: TRBV6-1; J gene: TRBJ1-3; D gene: TRBD1; clone size: -; CDR3 DNA: TGTGCCAGCAGTGACCTGCGACAGGGAAAGGCTGGAAACACCATATATTTT; CDR3 protein: CASSDLRQGKAGNTIYF
V gene: TRBV12-5; J gene: TRBJ1-4; D gene: TRBD1; clone size: -; CDR3 DNA: TGTGCTAGTGGTTTGAGGGACAGAAATGAAAAACTGTTTTTT; CDR3 protein: CASGLRDRNEKLFF
V gene: TRBV7-2; J gene: TRBJ2-7; D gene: -; clone size: -; CDR3 DNA: TGTGCCAGCAGCTCAACCGGGGGCTACGAGCAGTACTTC; CDR3 protein: CASSSTGGYEQYF
V gene: TRBV12-5; J gene: TRBJ1-5; D gene: TRBD1; clone size: few; CDR3 DNA: TGTGCTAGTGGGACAGGGATGGGCAATCAGCCCCAGCATTTT; CDR3 protein: CASGTGMGNQPQHF
V gene: TRBV4-2; J gene: TRBJ1-4; D gene: TRBD1; clone size: -; CDR3 DNA: TGTGCCAGCAGCCTGGGGACAGGGGGCGTCGAAAAACTGTTTTTT; CDR3 protein: CASSLGTGGVEKLFF
V gene: TRBV6-5; J gene: TRBJ2-5; D gene: TRBD1; clone size: -; CDR3 DNA: TGTGCCAGCCTAAGACAGGGAGTCTTTGAGGAGACCCAGTACTTC; CDR3 protein: CASLRQGVFEETQYF
V gene: TRBV19; J gene: TRBJ2-1; D gene: -; clone size: -; CDR3 DNA: TGTGCCAGTAGTACCACAGGGCGTGAGCAGTTCTTC; CDR3 protein: CASSTTGREQFF
V gene: TRBV5-1; J gene: TRBJ2-3; D gene: TRBD1; clone size: -; CDR3 DNA: TGCGCCAGCAGCTCCCCGGGACAGACGCAGTATTTT; CDR3 protein: CASSSPGQTQYF
V gene: TRBV4-2; J gene: TRBJ1-6; D gene: TRBD1; clone size: -; CDR3 DNA: TGTGCCAGCAGCCATGAAGACAGGGGGAATTCACCCCTCCACTTT; CDR3 protein: CASSHEDRGNSPLHF
V gene: TRBV10-3; J gene: TRBJ1-2; D gene: TRBD1; clone size: -; CDR3 DNA: TGTGCCATCAGTGAGACAGGGGTTGGCTACACCTTC; CDR3 protein: CAISETGVGYTF
V gene: TRBV5-1; J gene: TRBJ1-2; D gene: -; clone size: -; CDR3 DNA: TGCGCCAGCAGCTTGGCCACGGGAAACTATGGCTACACCTTC; CDR3 protein: CASSLATGNYGYTF
V gene: TRBV29-1; J gene: TRBJ1-1; D gene: -; clone size: -; CDR3 DNA: TGCAGCGTAGAACGGAGCATGAACACTGAAGCTTTCTTT; CDR3 protein: CSVERSMNTEAFF
V gene: TRBV24-1; J gene: TRBJ1-5; D gene: TRBD1; clone size: -; CDR3 DNA: TGTGCCACCAGTCCGGGACAGGGCAATCAGCCCCAGCATTTT; CDR3 protein: CATSPGQGNQPQHF
V gene: TRBV3-1/TRBV3-2; J gene: TRBJ2-7; D gene: -; clone size: -; CDR3 DNA: TGTGCCAGCAGCCAAGATCCGGGGGGGACAGGGCTATACGAGCAGTACTTC; CDR3 protein: CASSQDPGGTGLYEQYF
V gene: TRBV14; J gene: TRBJ1-1; D gene: -; clone size: -; CDR3 DNA: TGTGCCAGCAGCTTACAGGGTGTGACTGAAGCTTTCTTT; CDR3 protein: CASSLQGVTEAFF
V gene: TRBV6-5; J gene: TRBJ1-1; D gene: -; clone size: -; CDR3 DNA: TGTGCCAGCAGAACCAGACAGAGACTGAACACTGAAGCTTTCTTT; CDR3 protein: CASRTRQRLNTEAFF
V gene: TRBV12-5; J gene: TRBJ1-2; D gene: -; clone size: -; CDR3 DNA: TGTGCTAGTGCCGACAGGTTTAACTATGGCTACACCTTC; CDR3 protein: CASADRFNYGYTF
V gene: TRBV5-6; J gene: TRBJ1-4; D gene: -; clone size: -; CDR3 DNA: TGTGCCAGCAGCCCTTGGGAAGCGGCTAATGAAAAACTGTTTTTT; CDR3 protein: CASSPWEAANEKLFF
V gene: TRBV6-5; J gene: TRBJ1-2; D gene: -; clone size: -; CDR3 DNA: TGTGCCAGCAGTTCGCCTAGAAGGGGTGCCTATGGCTACACCTTC; CDR3 protein: CASSSPRRGAYGYTF
V gene: TRBV9; J gene: TRBJ2-5; D gene: TRBD2; clone size: few; CDR3 DNA: TGTGCCAGCAGCGCCCCAGCGGGGGGAATCGAGACCCAGTACTTC; CDR3 protein: CASSAPAGGIETQYF
V gene: TRBV5-3; J gene: TRBJ1-3; D gene: -; clone size: few; CDR3 DNA: TGTGCCAGAAGCTTTTTTCAGGGGACCTCTGGAAACACCATATATTTT; CDR3 protein: CARSFFQGTSGNTIYF
V gene: TRBV4-2; J gene: TRBJ2-1; D gene: TRBD2; clone size: -; CDR3 DNA: TGTGCCAGCAGCCAAGATAAGGGGCCGGGACTAGGGGACAATGAGCAGTTCTTC; CDR3 protein: CASSQDKGPGLGDNEQFF
V gene: TRBV7-9; J gene: TRBJ2-3; D gene: -; clone size: -; CDR3 DNA: TGTGCCAGCAGCTTACAAACAAAGGGGACAGATACGCAGTATTTT; CDR3 protein: CASSLQTKGTDTQYF
V gene: TRBV5-1; J gene: TRBJ1-1; D gene: TRBD1; clone size: -; CDR3 DNA: TGCGCCAGCAGCTTTGACAGGGGAGGTGAAGCTTTCTTT; CDR3 protein: CASSFDRGGEAFF
V gene: TRBV7-2; J gene: TRBJ2-7; D gene: TRBD1; clone size: once; CDR3 DNA: TGTGCCAGCAGTTCCGGGACAGGGGGCCTCTACGAGCAGTACTTC; CDR3 protein: CASSSGTGGLYEQYF
V gene: TRBV6-5; J gene: TRBJ1-5; D gene: -; clone size: -; CDR3 DNA: TGTGCCAGCAGGTACGGCGGAGAGAGCAATCAGCCCCAGCATTTT; CDR3 protein: CASRYGGESNQPQHF
V gene: TRBV2; J gene: TRBJ1-1; D gene: -; clone size: -; CDR3 DNA: TGTGCCAGACGGGACCCGACGGGGGTTACTGAAGCTTTCTTT; CDR3 protein: CARRDPTGVTEAFF
V gene: TRBV5-6; J gene: TRBJ1-1; D gene: -; clone size: -; CDR3 DNA: TGTGCCAGCACCCGTAGCACTGAAGCTTTCTTT; CDR3 protein: CASTRSTEAFF
V gene: TRBV5-5; J gene: TRBJ2-7; D gene: -; clone size: -; CDR3 DNA: TGTGCCAGCAGCTTGAAGGGGTTTAGCCCGACCTACGAGCAGTACTTC; CDR3 protein: CASSLKGFSPTYEQYF
V gene: TRBV7-9; J gene: TRBJ2-1; D gene: TRBD2; clone size: -; CDR3 DNA: TGTGCCAGCAGCTTTACTAGCGGGGGGCCCAATGAGCAGTTCTTC; CDR3 protein: CASSFTSGGPNEQFF
V gene: TRBV11-2; J gene: TRBJ1-5; D gene: TRBD1; clone size: -; CDR3 DNA: TGTGCCAGCAGCTCCGGACAGGTGGGTCAGCCCCAGCATTTT; CDR3 protein: CASSSGQVGQPQHF
V gene: TRBV3-1/TRBV3-2; J gene: TRBJ1-3; D gene: -; clone size: few; CDR3 DNA: TGTGCCAGCAGCCAAGGCGGGAACTCTGGAAACACCATATATTTT; CDR3 protein: CASSQGGNSGNTIYF
V gene: TRBV7-3; J gene: TRBJ1-1; D gene: -; clone size: -; CDR3 DNA: TGTGCCAGCAGACCCGGGACTCTGAACACTGAAGCTTTCTTT; CDR3 protein: CASRPGTLNTEAFF
V gene: TRBV10-2; J gene: TRBJ1-1; D gene: -; clone size: -; CDR3 DNA: TGCGCCAGCAGTGAGGCGCAAAGAAACACTGAAGCTTTCTTT; CDR3 protein: CASSEAQRNTEAFF
V gene: TRBV7-2; J gene: TRBJ2-1; D gene: TRBD2; clone size: -; CDR3 DNA: TGTGCCAGCAAGTGGACTAGCGGCCGTAATGAGCAGTTCTTC; CDR3 protein: CASKWTSGRNEQFF
V gene: TRBV5-4; J gene: TRBJ2-1; D gene: TRBD2; clone size: few; CDR3 DNA: TGTGCCAGCAGCTTGGCCCGGGGGGATGGGGATGAGCAGTTCTTC; CDR3 protein: CASSLARGDGDEQFF
V gene: TRBV12-2; J gene: TRBJ1-6; D gene: -; clone size: -; CDR3 DNA: TGTGCAAGTCGCTACTCGACAGGCAACTATAATTCACCCCTCCACTTT; CDR3 protein: CASRYSTGNYNSPLHF
V gene: TRBV10-3; J gene: TRBJ1-1; D gene: -; clone size: -; CDR3 DNA: TGTGCCATCAAAGGGAGAGAGAACACTGAAGCTTTCTTT; CDR3 protein: CAIKGRENTEAFF
V gene: TRBV12-3/TRBV12-4; J gene: TRBJ2-3; D gene: TRBD1; clone size: -; CDR3 DNA: TGTGCCAGCAGTTTTTACAGGGGGGATACGCAGTATTTT; CDR3 protein: CASSFYRGDTQYF
V gene: TRBV10-3; J gene: TRBJ2-3; D gene: TRBD2; clone size: -; CDR3 DNA: TGTGCCATCAGTGAAGGGACTAAAAGGGATACGCAGTATTTT; CDR3 protein: CAISEGTKRDTQYF
V gene: TRBV10-3; J gene: TRBJ2-2; D gene: TRBD1; clone size: -; CDR3 DNA: TGTGCCATCAGTGAAAGGACAGGGGGAAGGTCGAACACCGGGGAGCTGTTTTTT; CDR3 protein: CAISERTGGRSNTGELFF
V gene: TRBV18; J gene: TRBJ1-1; D gene: TRBD1; clone size: many; CDR3 DNA: TGTGCCAGCTCGCGAGGGACAGAACTTGAAGCTTTCTTT; CDR3 protein: CASSRGTELEAFF
V gene: TRBV10-3; J gene: TRBJ2-2; D gene: TRBD1; clone size: -; CDR3 DNA: TGTGCCATCCATGACAGGGTGGTCGGCACCGGGGAGCTGTTTTTT; CDR3 protein: CAIHDRVVGTGELFF
V gene: TRBV24-1; J gene: TRBJ2-5; D gene: TRBD1; clone size: -; CDR3 DNA: TGTGCCACCAGTGAGACAGGGGCCGGTCGGACGGAGACCCAGTACTTC; CDR3 protein: CATSETGAGRTETQYF
V gene: TRBV11-2; J gene: TRBJ2-5; D gene: -; clone size: -; CDR3 DNA: TGTGCCAGCAGCCCTCGAACAGAGTTACAAGAGACCCAGTACTTC; CDR3 protein: CASSPRTELQETQYF
V gene: TRBV19; J gene: TRBJ1-6; D gene: -; clone size: -; CDR3 DNA: TGTGCCAGTAGTGGCCAAGATCAACCCCTCCACTTT; CDR3 protein: CASSGQDQPLHF
V gene: TRBV30; J gene: TRBJ1-3; D gene: TRBD1; clone size: -; CDR3 DNA: TGTGCCCGGGGAGGACAGGGTGTAAACACCATATATTTT; CDR3 protein: CARGGQGVNTIYF
V gene: TRBV2; J gene: TRBJ1-2; D gene: TRBD1; clone size: -; CDR3 DNA: TGTGCCAGCAACCCGGGACAGGGGAACTATGGCTACACCTTC; CDR3 protein: CASNPGQGNYGYTF
V gene: TRBV27; J gene: TRBJ1-2; D gene: TRBD1; clone size: -; CDR3 DNA: TGTGCCAGCGGTAAGGGACAGTTCTATGGCTACACCTTC; CDR3 protein: CASGKGQFYGYTF
V gene: TRBV30; J gene: TRBJ1-3; D gene: TRBD1; clone size: -; CDR3 DNA: TGTGCCTGGACCCCCGGGACAGTTCCTAGCCTCTCTGGAAACACCATATATTTT; CDR3 protein: CAWTPGTVPSLSGNTIYF
V gene: TRBV9; J gene: TRBJ1-4; D gene: -; clone size: -; CDR3 DNA: TGTGCCAGCAGCCCTATTCGGGCCCTGGGTAGGGGTGAAAAACTGTTTTTT; CDR3 protein: CASSPIRALGRGEKLFF
V gene: TRBV30; J gene: TRBJ1-1; D gene: -; clone size: -; CDR3 DNA: TGTGCCTGGAGTCTACCCGGAGGGGACACTGAAGCTTTCTTT; CDR3 protein: CAWSLPGGDTEAFF
V gene: TRBV7-9; J gene: TRBJ2-7; D gene: TRBD1; clone size: -; CDR3 DNA: TGTGCCAGCAGCATTGGACAGGGGGCCGACGAGCAGTACTTC; CDR3 protein: CASSIGQGADEQYF